This TCR beta chain was observed in a study of tumor-infiltrating lymphocytes in oesophageal squamous cell carcinoma. This clonotype occurred once. TCRdb re-analysed the PCR reads in MiXCR, keeping a single row per CDR3 protein. The table lists roughly 11,000 distinct CDR3 sequences, about 54% of them singletons. Sequenced material: esophageal tumor tissue. This sequence was found in a male donor with esophageal squamous cell carcinoma.

CDR3 bases: TGTGCCAGCAGTTACGGGACAGGGGGCGGCTTTTACGAGCAGTATTTT. Translating it yields CASSYGTGGGFYEQYF. The J gene is TRBJ2-3, the V gene TRBV6-9; 12 positions match TRBD1. This CDR3 is 16 amino acids long. Germline values: CDR1 MNHGY, CDR2 SVAAGI. The junction had 12 bases not matched to a gene; V was cut back by 3 bases and J by 11 bases.